These 21 T cell receptor beta chains share one sample of origin, sequenced in a study of blood T cell repertoires in COVID-19. Data came from immunoSEQ multiplex PCR; TCRdb stores just in-frame clones and leaves some out. The profile shows fewer than 250,000 clones, 82% of them singletons. Input material: peripheral blood. The receptors shown here come from a woman between 70 and 85 years old with acute or convalescent COVID-19.

This clone has a handful of counts. The chain carries TRBV7-2 and TRBJ2-4; possibly TRBD2 for D (6 bases). V shed 5 bases and J shed 1 base, with 15 bases lying between them. CDR1 and CDR2 from the germline V gene are SGHTA and FQGNSA. The CDR3 has 16 residues. CDR3 coding DNA: TGTGCCAGCAGCCCTTGGACGGCGGGGGCCAAAAACATTCAGTACTTC. It encodes CASSPWTAGAKNIQYF. Based on the CDR3 plus reference TRBV7-2 and TRBJ2-4, the full variable domain is GAGVSQSPSNKVTEKGKDVELRCDPISGHTALYWYRQSLGQGLEFLIYFQGNSAPDKSGLPSDRFSAERTGGSVSTLTIQRTQQEDSAVYLCASSPWTAGAKNIQYFGAGTRLSVL.

The chain recombines TRBV5-1 with TRBJ2-5, with D possibly being TRBD2 (6 bases). Germline CDR1 is SGHRS and CDR2 is YFSETQ. Deletions cut 7 bases from V and 0 bases from J, with 19 bases between. There are 16 residues in the CDR3. Here the CDR3 DNA reads TGCGCCAGCTCACAAGGGGCGGGGCATAACCAAGAGACCCAGTACTTC. It translates to CASSQGAGHNQETQYF.

This clone was counted a few times. The chain is built from TRBV6-5 and TRBJ1-1; unclear D gene. Per the germline V gene, CDR1 is MNHEY and CDR2 is SVGAGI. The CDR3 runs 14 residues. The V gene lost 5 bases and the J gene lost 4 bases, with 14 bases spanning the gap. The CDR3 nucleotides read TGTGCCAGCAGTCCCGAAATCTCAGGCACTGAAGCTTTCTTT. It translates to CASSPEISGTEAFF.

The chain links TRBV28 to TRBJ1-2; D call uncertain. The CDR3 loop spans 14 amino acids. Germline V gene data show CDR1 as MDHEN and CDR2 as SYDVKM. Deletions cut 5 bases from V and 2 bases from J, with 12 bases between. The CDR3 is CASSAPPVNYGYTF. The CDR3 region has the DNA TGTGCCAGCAGTGCCCCTCCGGTAAACTATGGCTACACCTTC.

This clone was seen once. The V and J genes are TRBV2 and TRBJ2-1; 9 bases are a match to TRBD1. The CDR3 sequence is 14 residues long. The germline V gene encodes CDR1 SNHLY and CDR2 FYNNEI. Trimming took 1 base from V and 8 from J; bases not matched to a gene: 3. CDR3 residues: CASSEGTGADEQFF. DNA of the CDR3: TGTGCCAGCAGTGAAGGGACAGGGGCTGATGAGCAGTTCTTC.

The rearrangement links TRBV6-5 to TRBJ1-2; D is ambiguous. CDR3 length: 13 amino acids. Germline CDR1 and CDR2: MNHEY and SVGAGI. Trimming removed 0 bases from V and 7 bases from J, with 9 bases in between. The CDR3 bases are TGTGCCAGCAGTTACTCGAGGGCGCGTGGCTACACCTTC. It yields the protein CASSYSRARGYTF.

This clone was recorded once. The chain joins TRBV5-4 to TRBJ2-5, with a weak D call TRBD2 (6 bases). This CDR3 has 13 amino acids. CDR1 SGHNT and CDR2 YYREEE come from the germline V gene (reference sequence). Trimming cost V 4 bases and J 5 bases, with 12 bases left between them. CDR3 bases: TGTGCCAGCAGCGGGCCGGGGGTCGAGACCCAGTACTTC. This sequence encodes CASSGPGVETQYF.

The genes are TRBV5-5 and TRBJ1-5, with a weak D call TRBD1 (5 bases). The V gene's germline CDR1 is SGHKS and CDR2 YYEKEE (reference sequence). The CDR3 covers 13 residues. The V gene lost 7 bases and the J gene lost 7 bases, with 15 bases spanning the gap. The CDR3 region is CASGALLTQPQHF. The CDR3 DNA follows: TGTGCCAGCGGGGCGCTTCTAACCCAGCCCCAGCATTTT.

This sequence joins TRBV9 and TRBJ2-2; TRBD1 matches 7 bases. J gave up 6 bases and V 5 bases, and 7 bases lay outside the gene matches. Germline V gene lookup returns CDR1 SGDLS and CDR2 YYNGEE. The CDR3 loop spans 14 amino acids. The CDR3 sequence is CASRRQGFSGELFF. Written as DNA, the CDR3 is TGTGCCAGCAGGAGACAGGGTTTCTCCGGGGAGCTGTTTTTT.

This chain uses TRBV5-1 with TRBJ2-5; D possibly corresponds to TRBD1 (7 bases). V lost 6 bases and J 2 bases, leaving 14 bases between the germline ends. Germline CDR1 reads SGHRS; CDR2 reads YFSETQ. The CDR3 runs 14 residues. The CDR3 here is CASTAGQPQETQYF. The CDR3 nucleotides are TGCGCCAGCACGGCGGGACAGCCGCAAGAGACCCAGTACTTC.

V usage is TRBV4-1 and J usage is TRBJ1-5, with 9 bases aligning to TRBD1. Germline lookup yields CDR1 MGHRA and CDR2 YSYEKL. The trim removed 0 bases at V and 9 bases at J, leaving 12 bases unmatched. The length of the CDR3 is 17 residues. In DNA, the CDR3 is TGCGCCAGCAGCCAAGACACTACCGGGACAGGGTACCGGCCCCAGCATTTT. This gives the protein CASSQDTTGTGYRPQHF.

V is TRBV11-2 and J is TRBJ2-3; D not certain. There are 15 residues in the CDR3. The germline V gene encodes CDR1 SGHAT and CDR2 FQNNGV. With 1 base removed from V and 2 bases from J, the gap between germline ends came to 10 bases. CDR3 bases: TGTGCCAGCAGCTTAGGTCGGGTGGACACAGATACGCAGTATTTT. This encodes CASSLGRVDTDTQYF.

The chain joins TRBV19 to TRBJ2-2, with 9 bases identical to TRBD1. The germline V gene encodes CDR1 LNHDA and CDR2 SQIVND (reference sequence). The CDR3 consists of 15 residues. V trimming: 4 bases; J trimming: 5 bases; junction bases outside the gene matches: 5. The CDR3 reads CASSTTGGGTGELFF. In DNA, the CDR3 is TGTGCCAGTAGTACCACAGGGGGCGGAACCGGGGAGCTGTTTTTT.

The rearrangement joins TRBV28 to TRBJ1-3, with 7 bases aligning to TRBD1. V trimming: 1 base; J trimming: 0 bases; junction bases outside the gene matches: 6. The CDR3 is 17 residues long. CDR1 is MDHEN and CDR2 is SYDVKM in the germline V gene. The CDR3 DNA reads TGTGCCAGCAGTTTATCTCTGGGACAGCTCTCTGGAAACACCATATATTTT. Protein product: CASSLSLGQLSGNTIYF.

This clone was detected only a few times. The J gene is TRBJ1-2, the V gene TRBV3-1 (or the pseudogene TRBV3-2); D perhaps matches TRBD1 (6 bases). The V gene lost 1 base and the J gene lost 5 bases, with 17 bases spanning the gap. Germline CDR1 is LGHDT and CDR2 is YNNKEL (reference sequence). CDR3 length: 16 residues. DNA of the CDR3: TGTGCCAGCAGCCAAGGCCCCCAGGGGTCGTTATATGGCTACACCTTC. This gives the protein CASSQGPQGSLYGYTF.

In DNA form, the CDR3 reads TGTGCCAGCAGCGTAGCTACTGCTAGGAACACCGGGGAGCTGTTTTTT. It codes for CASSVATARNTGELFF. This sequence joins TRBV9 and TRBJ2-2; D call uncertain. Germline V gives CDR1 SGDLS, CDR2 YYNGEE. This CDR3 spans 16 amino acids. Trimming took 0 bases from V and 1 from J, leaving 10 bases between them. Looking up the rest from reference TRBV9 and TRBJ2-2 gives the full variable domain: DSGVTQTPKHLITATGQRVTLRCSPRSGDLSVYWYQQSLDQGLQFLIQYYNGEERAKGNILERFSAQQFPDLHSELNLSSLELGDSALYFCASSVATARNTGELFFGEGSRLTVL.

This chain links TRBV6-2 or TRBV6-3 with TRBJ1-1; unclear D gene. Trimming removed 0 bases from V and 1 base from J, with 6 bases in between. The CDR3 spans 14 residues. CDR1 is MNHEY, CDR2 SVGEGT, per germline. The chain's CDR3 is CASSYSSWNTEAFF. CDR3 coding DNA: TGTGCCAGCAGTTACTCGAGCTGGAACACTGAAGCTTTCTTT.

This chain joins TRBV4-3 and TRBJ2-3, with TRBD2 identical over 9 bases. Germline CDR1 is LGHNA and CDR2 is YSLEER. This CDR3 is 16 amino acids long. Trimming at V came to 0 bases and at J to 4 bases, leaving 5 bases not matched to a gene. The CDR3 reads CASSQDFAGGADTQYF. DNA of the CDR3: TGCGCCAGCAGCCAAGATTTTGCGGGGGGGGCAGATACGCAGTATTTT.

This chain links TRBV4-2 with TRBJ1-2; TRBD1 agrees at 8 bases. V trimming: 0 bases; J trimming: 8 bases; junction bases outside the gene matches: 11. Germline assignment: CDR1 LGHNA and CDR2 YNFKEQ. CDR3 length: 16 residues. The CDR3 region is CASSQEGQANFGGYTF. CDR3 sequence (DNA): TGTGCCAGCAGCCAAGAGGGACAGGCGAATTTCGGAGGCTACACCTTC.

V usage is TRBV3-1 (or the pseudogene TRBV3-2) and J usage is TRBJ2-5; 8 nucleotides line up with TRBD2. Germline CDR1 reads LGHDT; CDR2 reads YNNKEL (reference sequence). CDR3 length: 13 amino acids. J was trimmed by 6 bases and V by 7 bases; bases with no gene match: 7. The CDR3 loop is CASKAGVLQTQYF. The DNA for the CDR3 is TGTGCCAGCAAAGCGGGGGTGCTACAGACCCAGTACTTC.

V usage is TRBV27 and J usage is TRBJ1-4, with D unresolved. The V and J ends lost 4 bases and 0 bases respectively, with 6 bases between them. Germline values: CDR1 MNHEY, CDR2 SMNVEV (reference sequence). The length of the CDR3 is 14 residues. The CDR3 loop reads CASSYTATNEKLFF. CDR3 bases: TGTGCCAGCAGTTACACCGCAACTAATGAAAAACTGTTTTTT.